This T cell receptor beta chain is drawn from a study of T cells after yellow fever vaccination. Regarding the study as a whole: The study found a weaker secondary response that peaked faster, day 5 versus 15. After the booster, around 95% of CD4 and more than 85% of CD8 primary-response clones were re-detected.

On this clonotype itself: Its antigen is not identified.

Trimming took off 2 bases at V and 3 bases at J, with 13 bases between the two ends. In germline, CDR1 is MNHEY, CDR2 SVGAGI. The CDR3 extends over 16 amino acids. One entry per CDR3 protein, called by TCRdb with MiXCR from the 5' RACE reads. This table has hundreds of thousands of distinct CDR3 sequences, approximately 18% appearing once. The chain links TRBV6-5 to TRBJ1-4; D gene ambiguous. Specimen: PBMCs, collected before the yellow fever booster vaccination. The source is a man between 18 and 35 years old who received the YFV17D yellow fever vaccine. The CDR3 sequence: CASSYDPERPNEKLFF. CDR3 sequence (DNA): TGTGCCAGCAGTTACGACCCGGAACGACCTAATGAAAAACTGTTTTTT.